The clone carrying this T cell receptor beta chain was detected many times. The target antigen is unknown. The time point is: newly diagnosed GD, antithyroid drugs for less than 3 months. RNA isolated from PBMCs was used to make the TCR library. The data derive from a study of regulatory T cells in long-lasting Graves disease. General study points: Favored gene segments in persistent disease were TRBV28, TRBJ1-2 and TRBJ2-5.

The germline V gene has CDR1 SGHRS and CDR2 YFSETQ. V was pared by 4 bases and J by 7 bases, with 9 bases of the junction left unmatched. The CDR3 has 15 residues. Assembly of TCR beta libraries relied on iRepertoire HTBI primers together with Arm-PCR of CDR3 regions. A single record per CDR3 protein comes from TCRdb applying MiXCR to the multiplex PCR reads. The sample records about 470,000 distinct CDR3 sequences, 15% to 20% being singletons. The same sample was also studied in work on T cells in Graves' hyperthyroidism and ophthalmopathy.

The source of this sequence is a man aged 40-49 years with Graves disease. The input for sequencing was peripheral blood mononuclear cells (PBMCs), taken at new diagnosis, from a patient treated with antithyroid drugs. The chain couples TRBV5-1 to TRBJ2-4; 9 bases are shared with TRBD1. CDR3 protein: CASSREGQGENIQYF. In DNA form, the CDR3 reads TGCGCCAGCAGCCGAGAGGGACAGGGAGAGAACATTCAGTACTTC.